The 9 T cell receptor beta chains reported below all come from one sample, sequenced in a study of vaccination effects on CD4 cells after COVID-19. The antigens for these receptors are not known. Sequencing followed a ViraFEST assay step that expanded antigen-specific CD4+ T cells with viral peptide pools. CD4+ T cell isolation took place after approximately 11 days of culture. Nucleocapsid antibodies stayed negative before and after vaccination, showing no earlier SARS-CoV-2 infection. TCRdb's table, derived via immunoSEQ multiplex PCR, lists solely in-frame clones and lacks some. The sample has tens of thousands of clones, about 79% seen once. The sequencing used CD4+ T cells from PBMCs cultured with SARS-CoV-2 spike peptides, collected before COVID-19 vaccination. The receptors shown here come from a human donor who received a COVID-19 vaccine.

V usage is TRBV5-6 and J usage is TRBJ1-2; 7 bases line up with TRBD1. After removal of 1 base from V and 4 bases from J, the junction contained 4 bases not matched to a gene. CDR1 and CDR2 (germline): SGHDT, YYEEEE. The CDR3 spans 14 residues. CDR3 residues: CASSLFPGGYGYTF. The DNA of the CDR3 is TGTGCCAGCAGCTTGTTTCCAGGGGGCTATGGCTACACCTTC.

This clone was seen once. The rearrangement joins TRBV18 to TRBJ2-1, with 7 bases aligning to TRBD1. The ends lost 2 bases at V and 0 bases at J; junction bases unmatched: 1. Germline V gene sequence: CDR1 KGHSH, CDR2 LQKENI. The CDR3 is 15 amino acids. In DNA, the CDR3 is TGTGCCAGCTCACCAGGACAGGTCTCCTACAATGAGCAGTTCTTC. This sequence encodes CASSPGQVSYNEQFF.

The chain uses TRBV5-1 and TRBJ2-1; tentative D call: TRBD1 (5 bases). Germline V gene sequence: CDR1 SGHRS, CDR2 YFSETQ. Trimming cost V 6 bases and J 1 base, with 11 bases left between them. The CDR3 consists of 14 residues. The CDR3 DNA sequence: TGCGCCAGCAAGGGGCTGGAGTCCTACAATGAGCAGTTCTTC. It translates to CASKGLESYNEQFF.

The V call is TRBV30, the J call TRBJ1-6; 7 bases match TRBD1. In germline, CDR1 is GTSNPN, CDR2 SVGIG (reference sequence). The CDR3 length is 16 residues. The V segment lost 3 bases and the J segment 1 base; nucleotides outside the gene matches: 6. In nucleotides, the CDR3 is TGTGCCTGGAGGGGGACAGTCCATTCCTATAATTCACCCCTCCACTTT. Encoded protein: CAWRGTVHSYNSPLHF.

CDR3 protein: CASQNRGRLNEQFF. The CDR3 DNA sequence: TGTGCCAGCCAGAACAGGGGGCGCCTCAATGAGCAGTTCTTC. The chain combines TRBV2 with TRBJ2-1, with TRBD1 matching over 9 bases. The CDR3 is made up of 14 amino acids. V gave up 8 bases and J gave up 6 bases; unmatched junction bases: 8. CDR1 is SNHLY and CDR2 is FYNNEI in the germline V gene.

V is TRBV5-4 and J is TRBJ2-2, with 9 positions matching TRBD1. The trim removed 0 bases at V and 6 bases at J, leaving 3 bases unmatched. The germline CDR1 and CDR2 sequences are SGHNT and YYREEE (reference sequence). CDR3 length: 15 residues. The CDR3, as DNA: TGTGCCAGCAGCTTGGTACAGGGGGCGCCCGGGGAGCTGTTTTTT. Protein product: CASSLVQGAPGELFF.

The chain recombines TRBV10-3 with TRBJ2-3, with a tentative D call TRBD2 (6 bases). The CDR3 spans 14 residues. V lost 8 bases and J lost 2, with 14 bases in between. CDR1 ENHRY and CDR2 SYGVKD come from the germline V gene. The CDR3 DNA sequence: TGTGCCATCGGCGCAGGGACTGTCACAGATACGCAGTATTTT. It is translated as CAIGAGTVTDTQYF.

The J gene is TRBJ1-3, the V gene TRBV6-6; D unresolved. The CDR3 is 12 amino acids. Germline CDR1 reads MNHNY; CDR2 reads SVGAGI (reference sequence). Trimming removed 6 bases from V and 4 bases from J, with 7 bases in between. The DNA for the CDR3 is TGTGCCAGCAGGGCAGGAGGAAACACCATATATTTT. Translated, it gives CASRAGGNTIYF.

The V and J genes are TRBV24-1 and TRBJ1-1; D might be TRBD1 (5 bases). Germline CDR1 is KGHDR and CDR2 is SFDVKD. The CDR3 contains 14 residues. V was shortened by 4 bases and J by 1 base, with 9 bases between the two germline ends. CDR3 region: CATSEPGTNTEAFF. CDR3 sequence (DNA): TGTGCCACCAGTGAACCCGGGACGAACACTGAAGCTTTCTTT.